This T cell receptor beta chain came from a study of cytomegalovirus exposure and HLA in healthy donors. Germline loops: CDR1 LNHDA, CDR2 SQIVND (reference sequence). There are 17 residues in the CDR3. V dropped 6 bases and J dropped 1; count of bases not matched to a gene: 13. A note on this clone: No antigen is known for it.

A multiplex PCR was run with 60 Vbeta primers and 13 Jbeta primers. In the original workflow: Among the unique TCR beta chains that a later analysis counted, about 81 million in all, 10 million to 13 million were shared. Some clones are missing from TCRdb's copy, which holds only in-frame ones; the method was immunoSEQ multiplex PCR. From that table come the V and J calls and clone size; the DNA was used to work out D and trimming. The sample yields around 150,000 clones, roughly 85% seen once. The study's findings and limits: Excluded: some indistinguishable V segments such as TRBV6-2 and TRBV6-3. Donors were assumed by presence/absence analyses to have roughly uniform sequencing depth.

This receptor was identified in a man aged 40-49 years in good health and CMV-seropositive. This chain links TRBV19 with TRBJ1-2; 8 bases map to TRBD1. Sequenced material: PBMCs. The CDR3 sequence is CASSQTQTGAFNYGYTF. Here the CDR3 DNA reads TGTGCCAGTAGCCAAACCCAGACAGGGGCCTTTAACTATGGCTACACCTTC.